The sequence of this T cell receptor (beta chain) was determined in a study of T cells in Graves' hyperthyroidism and ophthalmopathy. Study-wide points: Ophthalmopathy, which appeared later, was predicted by the model a median around 6.5 months before onset.

To note about this clonotype: Its matching antigen is unknown.

TCR beta CDR3 regions were amplified from RNA. First-round RT-PCR targeting the TCR CDR3 was performed with the HTBI primer set. TCRdb analysed the multiplex PCR reads with MiXCR anew, one entry per CDR3 protein. The repertoire consists of about 52,000 distinct CDR3 sequences, with approximately 48% occurring once and the leading ten covering just over 9%. Each diagnosis was grounded in clinical symptoms, serum thyroxine and TRAb, thyroid ultrasound, and orbital computed tomography. Sequencing used blood. The TCR sequence derives from a woman between 45 and 65 years old with Graves' ophthalmopathy.

The CDR3 is CASGSGTHDGEKLFF. CDR3 sequence (DNA): TGTGCCAGCGGCTCCGGGACACATGATGGGGAAAAACTGTTTTTT. V gene TRBV7-9 combines with J gene TRBJ1-4; maybe TRBD1 (6 bases). Trimming shortened V by 8 bases and J by 8 bases, and 21 bases separated the two germline ends. CDR1 SEHNR and CDR2 FQNEAQ come from the germline V gene (reference sequence). This CDR3 has 15 residues.